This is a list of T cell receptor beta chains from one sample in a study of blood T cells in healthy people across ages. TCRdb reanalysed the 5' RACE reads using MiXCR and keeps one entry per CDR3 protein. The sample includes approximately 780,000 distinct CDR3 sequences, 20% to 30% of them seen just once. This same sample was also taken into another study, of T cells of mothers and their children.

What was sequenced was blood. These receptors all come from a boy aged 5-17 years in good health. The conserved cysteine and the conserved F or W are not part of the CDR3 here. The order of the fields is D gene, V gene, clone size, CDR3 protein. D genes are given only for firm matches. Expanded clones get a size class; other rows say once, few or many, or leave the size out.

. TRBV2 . ASSGPGGEKLF
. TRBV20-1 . SASGSGITDTQY
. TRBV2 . ASSEASHSGANVLT
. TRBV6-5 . ASSYDTSPKENIQY
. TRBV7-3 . ASSFTASHAGTQY
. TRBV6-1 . ASSRVQRSSYNEQF
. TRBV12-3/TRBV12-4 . ASRATVRNAEAF
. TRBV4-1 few ASSDGGVGTEAF
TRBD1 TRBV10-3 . AIRASTGKEKLF
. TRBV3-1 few ASSQDYGVQETQY
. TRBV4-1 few ASSPGPRGANVLT
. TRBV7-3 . ASSLTYTGDAYGYT
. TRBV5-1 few ASSNLGGSETQY
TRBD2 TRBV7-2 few AGSLISSGETQY
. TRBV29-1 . SVIPDSYEQY
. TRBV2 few ASGGQATSNTGELF
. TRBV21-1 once ASSKAGGAANPGELF
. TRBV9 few ASSVSGGLAGANVLT
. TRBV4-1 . ASSQSTGRSGEQY
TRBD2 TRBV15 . ATSRDGLANEQF
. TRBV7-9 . ASSLASRDEQF
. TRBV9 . ASSVGNLVTDTQY